Presented here are 21 T cell receptor beta chains from one specimen sequenced in a study of response to subunit inactivated influenza vaccine. TCRdb re-called the RT-PCR reads with MiXCR, one entry per CDR3 protein. The table records roughly 780,000 distinct CDR3 sequences, approximately 17% of them present only once. The sample consisted of PBMCs from blood, taken about 5 days after vaccination. The receptors shown here come from a man in his forties or fifties who received an inactivated influenza vaccine.

This clonotype was counted only a few times. The chain links TRBV30 to TRBJ2-5; D is tentatively TRBD1 or TRBD2 (6 bases each). Trimming left V 4 bases short and J 5 bases short, with 14 bases between. CDR3 length: 13 residues. Germline V CDR1 and CDR2: GTSNPN, SVGIG (reference sequence). For the CDR3, the DNA is TGTGCCTGGAAACAGGGAGGACGGGAGACCCAGTACTTC. Protein: CAWKQGGRETQYF.

The rearrangement joins TRBV7-2 to TRBJ2-5, with D possibly TRBD1 on 6 matching bases. The V gene lost 3 bases and the J gene lost 2 bases, with 13 bases spanning the gap. Germline loops: CDR1 SGHTA, CDR2 FQGNSA. The CDR3 runs 15 residues. CDR3 bases: TGTGCCAGCAGCTTTCGCCACAGGGAACAAGAGACCCAGTACTTC. It specifies CASSFRHREQETQYF.

This rearrangement joins TRBV9 to TRBJ2-2; TRBD2 matches at 14 bases. J was trimmed by 3 bases and V by 7 bases; bases with no gene match: 5. The CDR3 sequence is 16 residues long. From germline, CDR1 is SGDLS and CDR2 YYNGEE. CDR3 residues: CASGTSGSQDTGELFF. For the CDR3, the DNA is TGTGCCAGCGGGACTAGCGGGAGTCAGGACACCGGGGAGCTGTTTTTT.

V usage is TRBV9 and J usage is TRBJ2-1; 9 bases map to TRBD2. V was clipped by 4 bases and J by 6 bases; unmatched bases: 8. CDR1 and CDR2 (germline): SGDLS, YYNGEE. This CDR3 has 15 amino acids. CDR3 sequence: CASSPGLARFNEQFF. The CDR3 DNA sequence: TGTGCCAGCAGCCCAGGACTAGCGCGATTCAATGAGCAGTTCTTC.

This clonotype was recorded many times. CDR3 nucleotides: TGTGCCAGCACCAGCGGGAGGGGGTCCTACGAGCAGTACTTC. The encoded protein is CASTSGRGSYEQYF. The chain has TRBV25-1 and TRBJ2-7; 10 nucleotides align to TRBD2. The CDR3 is 14 amino acids. Trimming removed 7 bases from V and 1 base from J; junction bases left unmatched: 4. From germline, CDR1 is MGHDK and CDR2 SYGVNS.

J is TRBJ1-6 and V is TRBV10-3; D unresolved. Trimming shortened V by 0 bases and J by 9 bases, and 12 bases separated the two germline ends. CDR1 and CDR2 (germline): ENHRY, SYGVKD. This CDR3 comprises 15 residues. The CDR3 region is CAISESSPSSSPLHF. CDR3 DNA sequence: TGTGCCATCAGTGAGTCCTCGCCTTCCAGTTCACCCCTCCACTTT.

CDR3 DNA: TGTGCCAGCAGCTTATATGGGGTAGTCGGGACCCAGTACTTC. It specifies CASSLYGVVGTQYF. The chain combines TRBV7-2 with TRBJ2-5, with D unclear. Trimming removed 2 bases at V and 7 bases at J, with 14 bases between. In germline, CDR1 is SGHTA, CDR2 FQGNSA. CDR3 length: 14 residues.

Many counts were recorded for this clonotype. The chain is built from TRBV5-6 and TRBJ2-5, with D uncertain. The length of the CDR3 is 13 residues. Trimming removed 0 bases from V and 4 bases from J, with 7 bases in between. Germline V gene sequence: CDR1 SGHDT, CDR2 YYEEEE. As DNA, the CDR3 is TGTGCCAGCAGCTTGGGAAGCTTAGAGACCCAGTACTTC. It codes for CASSLGSLETQYF.

The chain recombines TRBV11-3 with TRBJ2-7; D is tentatively TRBD1 or TRBD2 (5 bases each). CDR1 SGHNT and CDR2 YENEEA come from the germline V gene. There are 17 residues in the CDR3. V lost 4 bases and J lost 4, with 23 bases in between. For the CDR3, the DNA is TGTGCCAGCAGCTCTGAAAACCGGGACCGTCGTACGTACGAGCAGTACTTC. Protein sequence: CASSSENRDRRTYEQYF.

This clonotype was found many times. V usage is TRBV7-9 and J usage is TRBJ2-3, with D uncertain. Looked up from germline, CDR1 is SEHNR and CDR2 is FQNEAQ (reference sequence). The germline V and J ends were trimmed by 5 bases and 0 bases, with 3 bases remaining between them. The CDR3 runs 12 residues. The chain's CDR3 is CASSRSTDTQYF. CDR3 DNA sequence: TGTGCCAGCAGCCGAAGCACAGATACGCAGTATTTT.

This clonotype was counted only a few times. The V call is TRBV20-1, the J call TRBJ1-4; TRBD1 might be the D (5 bases). Trimming removed 0 bases at V and 8 bases at J, with 10 bases between. The germline V gene encodes CDR1 DFQATT and CDR2 SNEGSKA (reference sequence). The CDR3 has 13 amino acids. The CDR3 region is CSARDREEEKLFF. In nucleotides, the CDR3 is TGCAGTGCTAGAGACAGGGAGGAAGAAAAACTGTTTTTT.

The chain couples TRBV14 to TRBJ2-7; 8 bases are shared with TRBD2. V was clipped by 4 bases and J by 5 bases; unmatched bases: 10. The CDR3 extends over 15 amino acids. In germline, CDR1 is SGHDN, CDR2 FVKESK. CDR3 sequence reads: CASSPPGTRVHEQYF. As DNA, the CDR3 is TGTGCCAGCAGCCCTCCCGGGACTAGGGTCCACGAGCAGTACTTC.

This clonotype has a count of ten or more. V usage is TRBV4-2 and J usage is TRBJ2-1, with 7 bases lining up with TRBD1. The CDR3 runs to 16 residues. CDR1 and CDR2 (germline): LGHNA, YNFKEQ. Trimming removed 2 bases from V and 0 bases from J; junction bases left unmatched: 4. The CDR3 spells CASSQNRGSSYNEQFF. The CDR3 region has the DNA TGTGCCAGCAGCCAAAACAGGGGAAGCTCCTACAATGAGCAGTTCTTC.

This clonotype was observed once. CDR3 residues: CASSLIRGEDTQYF. In DNA, the CDR3 is TGTGCCAGCAGCCTCATTAGGGGGGAGGATACGCAGTATTTT. V is TRBV27 and J is TRBJ2-3, with D perhaps being TRBD1 or TRBD2 (6 bases each). The CDR3 consists of 14 residues. The V and J ends lost 6 bases and 6 bases respectively, with 16 bases between them. Germline-derived CDR1 and CDR2 are MNHEY and SMNVEV (reference sequence).

This clonotype was seen more than once but under ten times. The chain uses TRBV7-9 and TRBJ2-7; D gene ambiguous. Germline CDR1 SEHNR, CDR2 FQNEAQ (reference sequence). The CDR3 runs to 13 residues. The V end was cut by 7 bases, the J end by 4 bases, with 14 bases between. The CDR3 DNA sequence: TGTGCCAGCACCCCAGAAAGCAGATACGAGCAGTACTTC. Protein: CASTPESRYEQYF.

This clonotype was counted between two and nine times. The chain recombines TRBV7-2 with TRBJ2-7, with no clear D. Germline CDR1 is SGHTA and CDR2 is FQGNSA. Trimming left V 5 bases short and J 0 bases short, with 11 bases between. The CDR3 totals 14 residues. CDR3 nucleotides: TGTGCCAGCAGCCTGATGCAGGTCTCCTACGAGCAGTACTTC. Translated, it gives CASSLMQVSYEQYF.

The CDR3, as DNA: TGTGCCAGCAGCCAAGATCCGGTGAGCAGGGAAGGCCCCCCAAGAGAGACCCAGTACTTC. Amino acid sequence: CASSQDPVSREGPPRETQYF. This sequence joins TRBV14 and TRBJ2-5; a weak D match, TRBD1 (5 bases). The V gene lost 0 bases and the J gene lost 4 bases, with 27 bases spanning the gap. The CDR3 length is 20 residues. Germline V lookup: CDR1 SGHDN, CDR2 FVKESK.

The chain couples TRBV5-4 to TRBJ2-1; D gene ambiguous. CDR1 and CDR2 (germline): SGHNT, YYREEE (reference sequence). This CDR3 comprises 13 residues. The germline V and J ends were trimmed by 2 bases and 7 bases, with 10 bases remaining between them. The CDR3 DNA reads TGTGCCAGCAGCTTATACTCTGTAAATGAGCAGTTCTTC. Translating it yields CASSLYSVNEQFF.

This chain links TRBV6-2 or TRBV6-3 with TRBJ2-1; no firm D call. The CDR3 is 16 amino acids. Germline CDR1 reads MNHEY; CDR2 reads SVGEGT. Trimming took 5 bases from V and 1 from J, leaving 15 bases between them. The CDR3 reads CASSRRARWSYNEQFF. The CDR3 DNA reads TGTGCCAGCAGTCGCCGAGCCAGGTGGTCCTACAATGAGCAGTTCTTC.

This clonotype was seen only a few times. The V gene is TRBV29-1, the J gene TRBJ2-1; D is possibly TRBD1 (6 bases). Trimming took 8 bases from V and 8 from J, leaving 22 bases between them. The CDR3 is 14 amino acids. Germline lookup yields CDR1 SQVTM and CDR2 ANQGSEA. CDR3 protein: CSSLRGSVIDEQFF. The CDR3 bases are TGCAGCTCCCTCAGGGGATCTGTCATCGATGAGCAGTTCTTC.

This clonotype has more than one count but fewer than ten. This chain links TRBV7-2 with TRBJ2-7; 8 bases align to TRBD1. The CDR3 loop spans 15 amino acids. The V gene end was trimmed by 1 base and the J gene end by 6 bases; junction bases not matched to a gene: 8. The V gene's germline CDR1 is SGHTA and CDR2 FQGNSA. CDR3 amino acids: CASSLEAGGFGEQYF. CDR3 nucleotide sequence: TGTGCCAGCAGCTTAGAGGCAGGGGGCTTCGGCGAGCAGTACTTC.